This is a list of T cell receptor beta chains from one sample in a study of T-cell reconstitution after alpha-beta-depleted transplantation in children. TCRdb re-called the PCR reads with MiXCR, one entry per CDR3 protein. The sample contains about 360,000 distinct CDR3 sequences, about an eighth of which appear only once. Sequences were derived from PBMCs, sampled from the stem cell graft. These receptors all come from a human donor who donated a stem cell graft to a child with Fanconi anemia. The CDR3 runs from the conserved cysteine through the conserved F or W. D genes are given only for firm matches. Not every row has a clone size; where given, it reads once, few, many or a size class.

d_gene | abundance | j_gene | v_gene | CDR3aa | CDR3nt
. | . | TRBJ2-3 | TRBV20-1 | CCARGGVRDRQTDTQYF | TGCTGTGCTAGAGGGGGGGTCCGGGACAGACAAACAGATACGCAGTATTTT
. | many | TRBJ1-5 | TRBV10-2 | CASSGSSQPQHF | TGCGCGAGCTCCGGATCCTCTCAGCCCCAGCATTTT
. | . | TRBJ2-5 | TRBV4-2 | CASSQRADQETQYF | TGTGCCAGCAGCCAGAGGGCGGACCAAGAGACCCAGTACTTC
. | . | TRBJ1-2 | TRBV15 | CATGRDRTNYGYTF | TGTGCCACCGGTCGAGACAGGACCAACTATGGCTACACCTTC
. | . | TRBJ2-1 | TRBV6-5 | CASSSTEYNEQFF | TGTGCCAGCAGTTCCACAGAGTACAATGAGCAGTTCTTC
. | . | TRBJ1-5 | TRBV20-1 | CSAGGGIGSQPQHF | TGCAGTGCAGGAGGGGGGATAGGAAGTCAGCCCCAGCATTTT
TRBD1 | . | TRBJ2-6 | TRBV5-1 | CASSSTGGLTGATGANVLTF | TGCGCCAGCAGCTCCACGGGCGGGCTGACAGGGGCTACTGGGGCCAACGTCCTGACTTTC
TRBD1 | few | TRBJ1-1 | TRBV18 | CASSNTGGNTEAFF | TGTGCCAGCTCAAACACAGGGGGGAACACTGAAGCTTTCTTT
. | . | TRBJ1-3 | TRBV4-3 | CASSQDWAGSGNTIYF | TGCGCCAGCAGCCAAGATTGGGCGGGCTCTGGAAACACCATATATTTT
TRBD2 | many | TRBJ2-1 | TRBV7-1 | CASSSNHRRTSGGPNSYNEQFF | TGTGCCAGCAGCTCCAACCACCGAAGGACTAGCGGGGGGCCAAACTCCTACAATGAGCAGTTCTTC
. | . | TRBJ1-2 | TRBV6-5 | CASSYGTPPVSAPDGYTF | TGTGCCAGCAGTTACGGGACACCACCTGTAAGCGCCCCTGATGGCTACACCTTC
TRBD2 | . | TRBJ2-1 | TRBV30 | CAWSSALLAGAENEQFF | TGTGCCTGGAGTTCAGCTCTTTTAGCGGGGGCTGAGAATGAGCAGTTCTTC
. | few | TRBJ1-3 | TRBV12-3/TRBV12-4 | CASSPRMGIAGNTIYF | TGTGCCAGCAGCCCCAGGATGGGGATAGCTGGAAACACCATATATTTT
. | few | TRBJ2-3 | TRBV20-1 | CSAPRPLTDTQYF | TGCAGTGCCCCAAGACCGCTCACAGATACGCAGTATTTT
TRBD1 | . | TRBJ1-2 | TRBV19 | CASRPRDSVYGYTF | TGTGCCAGTAGACCACGGGACAGCGTATATGGCTACACCTTC
TRBD1 | few | TRBJ1-1 | TRBV12-3/TRBV12-4 | CASSFGQGKTEAFF | TGTGCCAGCAGTTTCGGACAGGGAAAAACTGAAGCTTTCTTT
. | few | TRBJ2-1 | TRBV15 | CATSRDSASYNEQFF | TGTGCCACCAGCAGAGATTCGGCGAGCTACAATGAGCAGTTCTTC
. | . | TRBJ1-5 | TRBV28 | CATYSWDQPQHF | TGTGCCACCTACTCGTGGGATCAGCCCCAGCATTTT
. | . | TRBJ1-1 | TRBV5-1 | CASSLDGTIEAFF | TGCGCCAGCAGCTTGGATGGGACAATTGAAGCTTTCTTT
TRBD2 | . | TRBJ2-4 | TRBV7-8 | CASSSRGLAGANRNIQYF | TGTGCCAGCAGCTCCAGAGGACTAGCGGGGGCGAATCGGAACATTCAGTACTTC
TRBD1 | . | TRBJ1-2 | TRBV6-5 | CASSYSSRDRGAGGYTF | TGTGCCAGCAGTTACAGCAGCCGGGACAGGGGAGCAGGTGGCTACACCTTC
TRBD1 | . | TRBJ2-6 | TRBV11-2 | CASSWGTGTGANVLTF | TGTGCCAGCAGCTGGGGGACAGGGACTGGGGCCAACGTCCTGACTTTC
. | many | TRBJ1-1 | TRBV25-1 | CASGSGTEAFF | TGTGCCAGCGGATCGGGGACTGAAGCTTTCTTT
. | many | TRBJ2-2 | TRBV4-2 | CASTDRGLGLAGELFF | TGTGCCAGCACAGATCGGGGACTCGGTCTGGCCGGGGAGCTGTTTTTT
. | few | TRBJ1-4 | TRBV6-1 | CASTTRPGTSEKLFF | TGTGCCAGCACAACCCGCCCCGGGACGAGTGAAAAACTGTTTTTT
. | . | TRBJ1-1 | TRBV27 | CASRPRAQSLVNTEAFF | TGTGCCAGCCGCCCAAGGGCCCAATCCCTCGTGAACACTGAAGCTTTCTTT
. | few | TRBJ2-2 | TRBV6-5 | CASSYRQPTGELFF | TGTGCCAGCAGTTATCGTCAGCCAACCGGGGAGCTGTTTTTT
TRBD1 | . | TRBJ2-1 | TRBV7-9 | CASSLVGTGHNEQFF | TGTGCCAGCAGCTTAGTAGGGACAGGACACAATGAGCAGTTCTTC
. | . | TRBJ1-2 | TRBV4-2 | CASSQGDGANYGYTF | TGTGCCAGCAGCCAAGGGGACGGAGCTAACTATGGCTACACCTTC
. | few | TRBJ2-1 | TRBV6-2/TRBV6-3 | CATVYGSYNEQFF | TGTGCCACCGTGTATGGCTCCTACAATGAGCAGTTCTTC
. | . | TRBJ2-7 | TRBV12-3/TRBV12-4 | CASSLVDGRGYEQYF | TGTGCCAGCAGTTTAGTGGACGGCCGGGGCTACGAGCAGTACTTC
TRBD1 | many | TRBJ2-7 | TRBV30 | CAWSVGTGGMYEQYF | TGTGCCTGGAGTGTAGGGACAGGGGGTATGTACGAGCAGTACTTC
. | . | TRBJ1-2 | TRBV2 | CASRGYTGSGRLYGYTF | TGTGCCAGCAGGGGTTATACAGGGTCGGGACGCCTCTATGGCTACACCTTC
. | few | TRBJ2-2 | TRBV5-5 | CASSYGLGELFF | TGTGCCAGCAGCTACGGACTCGGGGAGCTGTTTTTT
. | . | TRBJ1-1 | TRBV25-1 | CASKFGGGAEAFF | TGTGCCAGCAAATTCGGAGGGGGAGCTGAAGCTTTCTTT
. | . | TRBJ1-6 | TRBV25-1 | CASSGSNAYNSPLHF | TGTGCCAGCAGTGGTAGTAATGCCTATAATTCACCCCTCCACTTT
. | few | TRBJ2-5 | TRBV6-2/TRBV6-3 | CASSSFGGPQETQYF | TGTGCCAGCAGTTCCTTCGGGGGACCTCAAGAGACCCAGTACTTC
. | many | TRBJ2-1 | TRBV20-1 | CSAVTGVGSYNEQFF | TGCAGTGCTGTCACGGGGGTTGGATCCTACAATGAGCAGTTCTTC
. | . | TRBJ2-1 | TRBV11-2 | CASSLVIRPTYNEQFF | TGTGCCAGCAGCTTAGTAATCCGACCTACATACAATGAGCAGTTCTTC
. | few | TRBJ1-1 | TRBV4-1 | CASRLGEPSNTEAFF | TGCGCCAGCAGGCTCGGCGAACCGTCGAACACTGAAGCTTTCTTT
TRBD1 | many | TRBJ2-1 | TRBV11-2 | CASSSPPGGKAMGNEQFF | TGTGCCAGCAGCTCTCCCCCAGGGGGAAAGGCTATGGGCAATGAGCAGTTCTTC
. | . | TRBJ1-1 | TRBV10-3 | CAISELGASRTEAFF | TGTGCCATCAGTGAGTTGGGGGCCTCACGCACTGAAGCTTTCTTT
. | . | TRBJ1-2 | TRBV7-2 | CASSLGSAFSYGYTF | TGTGCCAGCAGCTTAGGGTCGGCCTTTTCCTATGGCTACACCTTC
TRBD1 | few | TRBJ2-6 | TRBV7-2 | CASSLARQGALGSGANVLTF | TGTGCCAGCAGCTTAGCAAGACAGGGGGCACTTGGCTCTGGGGCCAACGTCCTGACTTTC
. | few | TRBJ2-1 | TRBV12-3/TRBV12-4 | CASSLARNNEQFF | TGTGCCAGCAGTCTCGCACGGAACAATGAGCAGTTCTTC
TRBD1 | many | TRBJ1-4 | TRBV15 | CATSREGVRGHEKLFF | TGTGCCACCAGCAGAGAGGGCGTCAGGGGGCATGAAAAACTGTTTTTT
. | many | TRBJ1-1 | TRBV6-2/TRBV6-3 | CASKRFATEAFF | TGTGCCAGCAAGAGGTTTGCCACTGAAGCTTTCTTT
. | many | TRBJ2-3 | TRBV7-9 | CASSSTGPDTQYF | TGTGCCAGCAGCTCAACAGGTCCAGATACGCAGTATTTT
. | . | TRBJ1-1 | TRBV10-3 | CAISERGLDEAFF | TGTGCCATCAGTGAACGGGGGCTGGATGAAGCTTTCTTT
. | . | TRBJ1-1 | TRBV4-1 | CASTPRVMNTEAFF | TGCGCCAGCACCCCTAGGGTTATGAACACTGAAGCTTTCTTT
TRBD1 | few | TRBJ1-5 | TRBV20-1 | CSARGQGVFQPQHF | TGCAGTGCTAGGGGACAGGGAGTATTTCAGCCCCAGCATTTT
TRBD2 | few | TRBJ2-1 | TRBV12-3/TRBV12-4 | CASSLGGGPVTDEQFF | TGTGCCAGCAGTTTGGGGGGGGGTCCGGTAACGGATGAGCAGTTCTTC
. | few | TRBJ2-1 | TRBV5-6 | CASRKESVRQFF | TGTGCCAGCAGGAAGGAAAGCGTAAGACAGTTCTTC
. | many | TRBJ2-1 | TRBV6-1 | CASSKTATLYNEQFF | TGTGCCAGCTCAAAGACGGCCACCCTCTACAATGAGCAGTTCTTC
TRBD1 | . | TRBJ2-1 | TRBV28 | CASETPRTGGFNEQFF | TGTGCCAGCGAGACCCCTCGGACAGGGGGTTTCAATGAGCAGTTCTTC
TRBD1 | few | TRBJ1-6 | TRBV5-6 | CASSLSGGTLNSPLHF | TGTGCCAGCAGCTTGTCAGGGGGAACCCTTAATTCACCCCTCCACTTT
. | few | TRBJ2-1 | TRBV29-1 | CSAEAGRDNEQFF | TGCAGCGCCGAGGCGGGACGGGACAATGAGCAGTTCTTC
. | . | TRBJ2-2 | TRBV9 | CASLGGQTGELFF | TGTGCCAGCCTTGGGGGGCAGACCGGGGAGCTGTTTTTT
. | . | TRBJ1-1 | TRBV25-1 | CASSEYWTDEAFF | TGTGCCAGCAGTGAATATTGGACGGATGAAGCTTTCTTT
. | few | TRBJ1-1 | TRBV7-8 | CASSLGRGGAEAFF | TGTGCCAGCAGCTTAGGCAGGGGAGGGGCTGAAGCTTTCTTT